This is a list of T cell receptor beta chains from one sample in a study of blood T cell repertoires in COVID-19. Repertoires were generated with immunoSEQ multiplex PCR, while TCRdb's copy carries only in-frame clones and drops some. The sample records roughly 62,000 clones, roughly 84% being singletons. Input material: peripheral blood. The receptors were gathered from a woman aged 80 or over with active or convalescent COVID-19. Each CDR3 is given with its conserved first and last residue. The D gene is left open where the match is weak. Size is omitted from some rows. Given values are once, few, many or a class for expanded clones.

cdr3_nt cdr3_aa j_call clone_size v_call d_call
TGTGCCAGCAGCCGCGGGACAGGGCTCCCAGATACGCAGTATTTT CASSRGTGLPDTQYF TRBJ2-3 NA TRBV7-9 TRBD1
TGTGCCAGCGCGGCTAGCGGGGGACCCTCTTCCGAGCAGTACTTC CASAASGGPSSEQYF TRBJ2-7 NA TRBV6-4 TRBD2
TGTGCCAGCAGCTTAGCGACTGGAGGAAACTATGGCTACACCTTC CASSLATGGNYGYTF TRBJ1-2 medium-sized TRBV7-6 NA
TGTGCCAGCAGTTTATTCCTGTCACCCCTCCACTTT CASSLFLSPLHF TRBJ1-6 NA TRBV12-3/TRBV12-4 NA
TGTGCCAGCAGCTCGGAGGGACGGCTAAATCAGCCCCAGCATTTT CASSSEGRLNQPQHF TRBJ1-5 few TRBV7-9 NA
TGTGCCAGCAGCCCTACTAGCGGACAAGAGACCCAGTACTTC CASSPTSGQETQYF TRBJ2-5 NA TRBV3-1/TRBV3-2 TRBD2
TGCGCCAGCAGCTTGGAGGGCCAGGGGGCAGATACGCAGTATTTT CASSLEGQGADTQYF TRBJ2-3 NA TRBV5-1 TRBD1
TGTGCCAGCAGCGTAAGCCCTAGCATCGCAGATACGCAGTATTTT CASSVSPSIADTQYF TRBJ2-3 once TRBV9 NA
TGCGCCAGCAGCGTGGACGGGAATTCACCCCTCCACTTT CASSVDGNSPLHF TRBJ1-6 NA TRBV5-1 NA
TGTGCCATCAGTGATAGCCAGGGTGGTCAGCCCCAGCATTTT CAISDSQGGQPQHF TRBJ1-5 NA TRBV10-3 NA
TGTGCCAGCAGTGAAAATGAGGGCTACACCTTC CASSENEGYTF TRBJ1-2 NA TRBV6-1 NA
TGTGCCAGCAGCAGAGGACAGGGGTTTGAAAAACTGTTTTTT CASSRGQGFEKLFF TRBJ1-4 NA TRBV11-2 TRBD1
TGTGCCAGCAGCTTAGCGATTGGGAGTCCTAGCTCCTACGAGCAGTACTTC CASSLAIGSPSSYEQYF TRBJ2-7 NA TRBV7-9 NA
TGTGCCAGCAGCCAAGCGGGGGGGTACAATGAGCAGTTCTTC CASSQAGGYNEQFF TRBJ2-1 NA TRBV3-1/TRBV3-2 TRBD2
TGTGCCAGTAGTTCCGACAGGGGTGAGACCCAGTACTTC CASSSDRGETQYF TRBJ2-5 NA TRBV19 TRBD1
TGTGCCAGCAGCGGGGGAGACGGAGGTTACACTGAAGCTTTCTTT CASSGGDGGYTEAFF TRBJ1-1 once TRBV9 NA
TGCAGCGTTGAGGGGCAGATGAACACTGAAGCTTTCTTT CSVEGQMNTEAFF TRBJ1-1 NA TRBV29-1 NA
TGTGCCAGCAGCCCTCTCGGTTCTGCGCCCCAGCATTTT CASSPLGSAPQHF TRBJ1-5 NA TRBV12-3/TRBV12-4 NA
TGTGCCAGTAGACCCCCAGGGATGTCGAACATTCAGTACTTC CASRPPGMSNIQYF TRBJ2-4 NA TRBV19 NA
TGTGCCAGCAGCCAAGGTCCTAGCGGCTATGGCTACACCTTC CASSQGPSGYGYTF TRBJ1-2 NA TRBV3-1/TRBV3-2 NA
TGTGCCAGCAGCCTAGGGGGAGGGGGTCCCTATGGCTACACCTTC CASSLGGGGPYGYTF TRBJ1-2 NA TRBV7-2 NA
TGCGCCAGCAGCTTTGGGGTGTCATCAGGGAGGGAAGCTTTCTTT CASSFGVSSGREAFF TRBJ1-1 NA TRBV5-1 NA
TGTGCCAGCAGCGTCGGGGGGGCCGACCAAGAGACCCAGTACTTC CASSVGGADQETQYF TRBJ2-5 NA TRBV9 TRBD2
TGTGCCAGTAGTATCCGGGGGAACGCTGAAGCTTTCTTT CASSIRGNAEAFF TRBJ1-1 NA TRBV19 NA
TGTGCTAGTGGTTTTACGGGAACCCGGGGCTACACCTTC CASGFTGTRGYTF TRBJ1-2 NA TRBV12-5 NA
TGTGCCAGCAGCGCTCTCCGGGACAGGAGTGAAGCTTTCTTT CASSALRDRSEAFF TRBJ1-1 NA TRBV9 TRBD1
TGTGCCAGCAGCTTCGTGAACGGGGGGCTTTACAATGAGCAGTTCTTC CASSFVNGGLYNEQFF TRBJ2-1 NA TRBV5-4 NA
TGTGCCAGCAGCAGAGCGGGGGGCAGTTACAATGAGCAGTTCTTC CASSRAGGSYNEQFF TRBJ2-1 few TRBV2 TRBD2
TGTGCCAGAAGCTTGTGGCTCGGACAGGGCCGCTGTGGCTACACCTTC CARSLWLGQGRCGYTF TRBJ1-2 NA TRBV5-3 TRBD1
TGTGCCAGTAGTATGCAGGGTAGACAGCCCCAGCATTTT CASSMQGRQPQHF TRBJ1-5 NA TRBV19 NA
TGTGCCAGCAGTATGACAGGGATTGGCTACACCTTC CASSMTGIGYTF TRBJ1-2 NA TRBV12-3/TRBV12-4 TRBD1
TGCGCCAGCAGCTTGGCGGGCAGGGGCCTCTACAATGAGCAGTTCTTC CASSLAGRGLYNEQFF TRBJ2-1 NA TRBV5-1 NA
TGTGCCAGCAGCTTAGTAGGCGGGGAAACTAACTATGGCTACACCTTC CASSLVGGETNYGYTF TRBJ1-2 few TRBV7-8 NA
TGCGCCAGCAGCTTGGTGGGACAGTACGAGCAGTACTTC CASSLVGQYEQYF TRBJ2-7 NA TRBV5-1 TRBD1
TGTGCCAGCAGGGCCAACCTCGGGACACGGTTGAACACTGAAGCTTTCTTT CASRANLGTRLNTEAFF TRBJ1-1 NA TRBV27 NA
TGTGCCACCAGGGACAGAGACTATGGCTACACCTTC CATRDRDYGYTF TRBJ1-2 once TRBV6-5 TRBD1
TGTGCCAGCAGTTACACTTTACAGGGGATGAACACTGAAGCTTTCTTT CASSYTLQGMNTEAFF TRBJ1-1 NA TRBV6-2/TRBV6-3 TRBD1
TGCGCCAGCAGCTATGAAACAGGTCGGACTGAAGCTTTCTTT CASSYETGRTEAFF TRBJ1-1 NA TRBV5-1 NA
TGTGCCAGCAGTTTCAGGAGACAGGGTAGCAATCAGCCCCAGCATTTT CASSFRRQGSNQPQHF TRBJ1-5 once TRBV27 TRBD1
TGTGCCAGCAGCGGAGCCGGGTCATCCGAAGCTTTCTTT CASSGAGSSEAFF TRBJ1-1 once TRBV7-2 NA
TGTGCCAGCAGCTCCGGGCAGGGGGCTGTCTACGAGCAGTACTTC CASSSGQGAVYEQYF TRBJ2-7 NA TRBV6-5 TRBD1
TGTGCCAGCAGCGAAGGGGACACCGGGACAGGGGTATATGGCTACACCTTC CASSEGDTGTGVYGYTF TRBJ1-2 few TRBV3-1/TRBV3-2 TRBD1
TGCGCCAGCAGCCGGCGAGAACTAGCGGGGGCCTACGAGCAGTACTTC CASSRRELAGAYEQYF TRBJ2-7 NA TRBV4-1 TRBD2
TGTGCCAGCAGCTTCAGGCAGGGGGCTTATGGCTACACCTTC CASSFRQGAYGYTF TRBJ1-2 NA TRBV5-4 TRBD1
TGTGCTAGCAGCCGTGGGGGGGGGCTGGAAGAGACCCAGTACTTC CASSRGGGLEETQYF TRBJ2-5 NA TRBV7-7 NA
TGTGCCAGCAGCCCCGGACAGGATAACTATGGCTACACCTTC CASSPGQDNYGYTF TRBJ1-2 few TRBV7-3 TRBD1
TGTGCCAGCAGTGAAGTAGGGGGAACTGCATACGAGCAGTACTTC CASSEVGGTAYEQYF TRBJ2-7 few TRBV6-1 NA